The 7 T cell receptor beta chains presented below share a single source sample, sequenced in a study of blood T cell repertoires in COVID-19. Assay: immunoSEQ multiplex PCR; the TCRdb copy retains only in-frame clones and omits some. The repertoire consists of some 260,000 clones, with over 75% occurring once and the leading ten covering 1.5% to 2%. The sequenced material came from PBMCs or T cells enriched from blood (not recorded which). These receptors came from a man aged 40-49 years who had recovered from COVID-19.

This clone has just a few counts. This chain links TRBV9 with TRBJ2-5; D not certain. Germline V lookup: CDR1 SGDLS, CDR2 YYNGEE. CDR3 length: 15 residues. V lost 4 bases, J lost 2 bases, and 15 bases lay in between. Here the CDR3 DNA reads TGTGCCAGCAGCCCTACCGGGTTCACACAAGAGACCCAGTACTTC. Translated, it gives CASSPTGFTQETQYF.

The chain joins TRBV29-1 to TRBJ1-1, with D possibly being TRBD1 (6 bases). V was shortened by 5 bases and J by 8 bases, with 15 bases between the two germline ends. CDR3 length: 12 residues. Germline values: CDR1 SQVTM, CDR2 ANQGSEA. This CDR3 reads CSVSPGHLEAFF. In nucleotides, the CDR3 is TGCAGCGTTTCACCGGGACATTTAGAAGCTTTCTTT.

V and J are TRBV7-2 and TRBJ1-3; a possible D gene is TRBD1 (5 bases). The germline gives CDR1 SGHTA, CDR2 FQGNSA. The CDR3 covers 18 residues. Trimming stripped 2 bases from V and 0 bases from J, with 17 bases between. The CDR3 region is CASSLRTGQLFSGNTIYF. As DNA, the CDR3 is TGTGCCAGCAGCTTAAGGACCGGACAATTATTCTCTGGAAACACCATATATTTT. Supplemented by reference TRBV7-2 and TRBJ1-3, the full variable domain reads GAGVSQSPSNKVTEKGKDVELRCDPISGHTALYWYRQSLGQGLEFLIYFQGNSAPDKSGLPSDRFSAERTGGSVSTLTIQRTQQEDSAVYLCASSLRTGQLFSGNTIYFGEGSWLTVV.

The chain recombines TRBV19 with TRBJ2-7; TRBD2 might be the D (6 bases). V lost 6 bases and J lost 7, with 19 bases in between. The V gene's germline CDR1 is LNHDA and CDR2 SQIVND (reference sequence). CDR3 size: 14 residues. CDR3: CASSRDGTPTEQYF. CDR3 DNA sequence: TGTGCCAGTAGCCGAGACGGGACTCCAACGGAGCAGTACTTC.

In its sample, this clone was seen a few times. The V call is TRBV19, the J call TRBJ2-7; 13 bases agree with TRBD2. V trimming: 9 bases; J trimming: 7 bases; junction bases outside the gene matches: 6. This CDR3 comprises 13 residues. Germline V lookup: CDR1 LNHDA, CDR2 SQIVND (reference sequence). The CDR3 DNA is TGTGCCAGCAGGACTAGCGGGAGCGGAGAGCAGTACTTC. It translates to CASRTSGSGEQYF.

V is TRBV6-5 and J is TRBJ2-5, with D possibly TRBD1 on 5 matching bases. V was trimmed by 6 bases and J by 5 bases, leaving 7 bases between them. This CDR3 has 11 residues. Germline V gene lookup returns CDR1 MNHEY and CDR2 SVGAGI. The CDR3 sequence is CASSRDETQYF. In DNA, the CDR3 is TGTGCCAGCAGCAGGGATGAGACCCAGTACTTC.

CDR3 in amino acids: CASRWDRGAGEAFF. In DNA form, the CDR3 reads TGTGCCAGCAGATGGGACAGGGGGGCTGGTGAAGCTTTCTTT. V usage is TRBV7-9 and J usage is TRBJ1-1; 11 bases map to TRBD1. Germline loops: CDR1 SEHNR, CDR2 FQNEAQ (reference sequence). The length of the CDR3 is 14 residues. V dropped 6 bases and J dropped 7; count of bases not matched to a gene: 7.